This T cell receptor (beta chain) originates from a study of identifying expanded T cells in peripheral blood. Study-level points and caveats: Technical replicates showed roughly 1.2 changed clones; approximately two weeks roughly 18; four weeks 19. Variance in clone template counts between roughly two-week samples significantly increased with total template count across all healthy donors.

V lost 3 bases, J lost 8 bases, and 11 bases lay in between. The germline gives CDR1 LGHNT, CDR2 FRNRAP. The CDR3 is 13 amino acids. As concerns this clone: The antigen remains unidentified.

No infections or other immune events were documented during collection. The data were produced by immunoSEQ multiplex PCR, yet TCRdb's version contains in-frame clones alone and is incomplete. The repertoire has 97,000 or so clones, around 88% of them found once; the top ten carry around an eighth. This chain uses TRBV12-5 with TRBJ2-1; D call uncertain. The source material was blood. The TCR was taken from a person aged 18 to 70 in good health. The CDR3 DNA reads TGTGCTAGTGGTTTTGGGGTGGTCGATGAGCAGTTCTTC. Translation gives CASGFGVVDEQFF. The full variable domain, with the rest looked up from reference TRBV12-5 and TRBJ2-1, is DARVTQTPRHKVTEMGQEVTMRCQPILGHNTVFWYRQTMMQGLELLAYFRNRAPLDDSGMPKDRFSAEMPDATLATLKIQPSEPRDSAVYFCASGFGVVDEQFFGPGTRLTVL.